This T cell receptor beta chain comes out of a study of T cells in Graves' hyperthyroidism and ophthalmopathy. Diagnoses were made from clinical symptoms, serum measures (thyroxine and TRAb), thyroid ultrasound and orbital computed tomography. From germline, CDR1 is LNHNV and CDR2 YYDKDF (reference sequence). The CDR3 has 16 amino acids. In regard to this clonotype: Sequence at one end of the junction differs from germline and may be a read error.

RNA transcripts yielded amplified TCR beta CDR3 regions. First-round RT-PCR targeting the TCR CDR3 was performed with the HTBI primer set. TCRdb processed the multiplex PCR reads anew with MiXCR; each CDR3 protein has one entry. The repertoire includes a few hundred thousand distinct CDR3 sequences, under 60% of them detected once, and about 20% sits in the top ten. The sequenced sample was peripheral blood or thyroid tissue (not recorded which). The chain combines TRBV15 with TRBJ2-5, with 9 bases aligning to TRBD1. This receptor was taken from an adult woman with Graves' disease, either hyperthyroidism or ophthalmopathy (not recorded which). The DNA of the CDR3 is TGTGCCACCAGCAGAGAACAGGGGGCCAGTGGGGAGACTCAGTACTTC. This codes for CATSREQGASGETQYF.